This TCR beta chain was documented in a study of control samples from healthy donors and cancer patients. Measured with immunoSEQ multiplex PCR; TCRdb has only the in-frame clones, and not every one. Among about 160,000 clones listed, around 90% were seen once. The CDR3 loop spans 13 amino acids. CDR1 and CDR2 from the germline V gene are SGHRS and YFSETQ. The V gene end was trimmed by 7 bases and the J gene end by 7 bases; junction bases not matched to a gene: 8. Input material: blood. The source of this sequence is a man aged 30 to 45 in good health. The chain has TRBV5-1 and TRBJ2-7, with 10 nucleotides matching TRBD1. For the CDR3, the DNA is TGCGCCAGCCGGGGACAGGGGACTCAAGAGCAGTACTTC. It yields the protein CASRGQGTQEQYF.